Listed below are T cell receptor beta chains from one sample, sequenced in a study of cytomegalovirus exposure and HLA in healthy donors. This table comes from immunoSEQ multiplex PCR, and its TCRdb copy is limited to in-frame clones, with some not included. Of 85,000 to 120,000 clones in the sample, about two thirds were seen once. The sample consisted of PBMCs. The receptor set was obtained from a female donor in good health and CMV-seronegative. The CDR3 runs from the conserved cysteine through the conserved F or W. D genes are given only for firm matches. Where a row states a size, it is once, few, many or the class of an expanded clone; other rows omit it.

-,TRBJ2-1,TRBV7-6,TRBD1,CASSFTRDREQFF,TGTGCCAGCAGCTTTACGCGGGACAGGGAGCAGTTCTTC
-,TRBJ1-2,TRBV9,TRBD1,CASSGQGGYTF,TGTGCCAGCAGCGGACAGGGGGGCTACACCTTC
-,TRBJ2-3,TRBV7-1,TRBD2,CASSSFINPQHSAQTSGRPDTQYF,TGTGCCAGCAGCTCATTTATAAATCCCCAACATAGTGCACAAACTAGCGGGAGGCCAGATACGCAGTATTTT
-,TRBJ2-1,TRBV6-4,-,CASVGVSSYNEQFF,TGTGCCAGCGTGGGCGTAAGCTCCTACAATGAGCAGTTCTTC
-,TRBJ2-7,TRBV6-6,-,CASSALYEQYF,TGTGCCAGCAGTGCACTGTACGAGCAGTACTTC
-,TRBJ1-2,TRBV19,-,CASCPGGNYGYTF,TGTGCCAGTTGTCCCGGGGGTAACTATGGCTACACCTTC
-,TRBJ2-3,TRBV27,TRBD2,CASSYSREAGDTQYF,TGTGCCAGCAGTTATTCGCGGGAGGCTGGGGATACGCAGTATTTT
-,TRBJ2-1,TRBV6-5,-,CASFSSYNEQFF,TGTGCCAGCTTCAGCTCCTACAATGAGCAGTTCTTC
-,TRBJ1-4,TRBV10-2,TRBD1,CATRQGEKLFF,TGCGCCACTAGACAGGGGGAAAAACTGTTTTTT
-,TRBJ1-3,TRBV12-2,-,CASRSRGCGNTIYF,TGTGCAAGTCGCTCACGGGGATGCGGAAACACTATATATTTT
-,TRBJ1-1,TRBV28,TRBD1,CASNNDREITEAFF,TGTGCCAGCAACAATGACAGGGAAATCACTGAAGCTTTCTTT
-,TRBJ2-7,TRBV5-4,-,CASRLPGDEQYF,TGTGCCAGCAGACTGCCAGGGGACGAGCAGTACTTC
-,TRBJ2-1,TRBV14,-,CASSQEYWQGNNEQFF,TGTGCCAGCAGCCAAGAATACTGGCAGGGGAACAATGAGCAGTTCTTC
-,TRBJ1-3,TRBV6-5,TRBD1,CASSYRTGAGNTIYF,TGTGCCAGCAGTTACCGGACAGGGGCTGGAAACACCATATATTTT
-,TRBJ2-5,TRBV19,-,CASSGGVGYQETQYF,TGTGCCAGTAGTGGAGGGGTAGGGTACCAAGAGACCCAGTACTTC
-,TRBJ2-6,TRBV5-1,TRBD1,CASSLTGAGANVLTF,TGCGCCAGCAGCTTGACAGGGGCTGGGGCCAACGTCCTGACTTTC
-,TRBJ1-1,TRBV5-6,-,CASSSGQEAFF,TGTGCCAGCAGCTCCGGACAGGAAGCTTTCTTT
-,TRBJ1-1,TRBV5-1,-,CASSFLGGWGTEAFF,TGCGCCAGCAGCTTCTTGGGGGGGTGGGGCACTGAAGCTTTCTTT
-,TRBJ1-6,TRBV25-1,-,CASSRGGLGSPLHF,TGTGCCAGCTCCCGGGGGGGGTTAGGATCACCCCTCCACTTT
-,TRBJ2-7,TRBV21-1,-,CASSNGEGGEDYEQYF,TGTGCCAGCAGCAACGGTGAAGGTGGGGAGGACTACGAGCAGTACTTC
-,TRBJ2-1,TRBV27,TRBD2,CASREGGPRNEQFF,TGTGCCAGCAGGGAGGGAGGGCCTCGCAATGAGCAGTTCTTC
-,TRBJ2-7,TRBV7-3,TRBD1,CASSEGTGRSYEQYF,TGTGCCAGCAGCGAAGGGACAGGGAGATCCTACGAGCAGTACTTC
once,TRBJ2-1,TRBV7-2,TRBD2,CASSSGLAGFIEQFF,TGTGCCAGCAGCTCCGGTCTAGCGGGATTTATTGAGCAGTTCTTC
-,TRBJ1-1,TRBV9,-,CASSTRPYRGSGTEAFF,TGTGCCAGCAGCACGCGACCTTATAGGGGGTCGGGCACTGAAGCTTTCTTT
few,TRBJ2-5,TRBV4-3,-,CASSQDYGDSPNF,TGCGCCAGCAGCCAAGATTACGGGGACTCCCCGAACTTC
-,TRBJ1-1,TRBV10-3,-,CATNGIAGPNTEAFF,TGTGCCACCAACGGCATCGCAGGGCCGAACACTGAAGCTTTCTTT
once,TRBJ1-6,TRBV19,-,CASSIGAGPLHF,TGTGCCAGTAGTATCGGAGCGGGGCCCCTCCACTTT
-,TRBJ2-2,TRBV7-6,TRBD2,CASSFLAAGRAGELFF,TGTGCCAGCAGCTTCCTAGCAGCGGGACGGGCCGGGGAGCTGTTTTTT
-,TRBJ2-3,TRBV4-2,TRBD1,CASSLQTGLTDTQYF,TGTGCCAGCAGCCTACAGACAGGGTTGACAGATACGCAGTATTTT
-,TRBJ2-5,TRBV18,-,CASSPPVEETQYF,TGTGCCAGCTCACCACCGGTAGAAGAGACCCAGTACTTC
once,TRBJ2-4,TRBV6-4,-,CASSDSKAGGENIQYF,TGTGCCAGCAGTGACTCTAAGGCTGGAGGGGAAAACATTCAGTACTTC
-,TRBJ2-1,TRBV7-9,TRBD2,CASSGSSGSPYNEQFF,TGTGCCAGCAGCGGCTCTAGCGGGAGCCCCTACAATGAGCAGTTCTTC
-,TRBJ1-2,TRBV2,TRBD1,CASRNYQGANYGYTF,TGTGCCAGCAGGAACTATCAGGGGGCGAACTATGGCTACACCTTC
few,TRBJ2-3,TRBV7-6,TRBD1,CASSLWGQSTDTQYF,TGTGCCAGCAGCTTATGGGGACAGAGCACAGATACGCAGTATTTT
-,TRBJ2-1,TRBV6-6,-,CASSYSSLREQFF,TGTGCCAGCAGTTACTCGTCCCTCCGGGAGCAGTTCTTC
-,TRBJ1-4,TRBV21-1,-,CASNSGQGYAEKLFF,TGTGCCAGCAACTCGGGACAGGGATACGCTGAAAAACTGTTTTTT
-,TRBJ1-1,TRBV30,-,CAWSARAGGAMNTEAFF,TGTGCCTGGAGTGCCCGCGCGGGGGGCGCGATGAACACTGAAGCTTTCTTT
-,TRBJ2-1,TRBV6-5,-,CASSYGATLEQFF,TGTGCCAGCAGTTACGGTGCGACTTTAGAGCAGTTCTTC
-,TRBJ2-3,TRBV6-4,TRBD2,CASSDGGTMSTDTQYF,TGTGCCAGCAGTGACGGGGGGACTATGAGCACAGATACGCAGTATTTT
few,TRBJ2-7,TRBV28,TRBD1,CASSYSGQGAYEQYF,TGTGCCAGCAGTTATTCGGGACAGGGGGCATACGAGCAGTACTTC
-,TRBJ2-3,TRBV6-4,-,CASSDWPSYRSDTQYF,TGTGCCAGCAGTGACTGGCCTAGCTACCGGTCGGATACGCAGTATTTT
-,TRBJ1-2,TRBV10-3,TRBD1,CAIMEQDRKISGYTF,TGTGCCATCATGGAGCAGGACAGGAAAATCTCTGGCTACACCTTC
-,TRBJ2-7,TRBV6-1,TRBD1,CASTPGQGGREQYF,TGTGCCAGCACGCCGGGACAGGGAGGAAGGGAGCAGTACTTC
-,TRBJ2-7,TRBV16,TRBD2,CASSQFTSGSRGQYF,TGTGCCAGCAGCCAATTCACTAGCGGGAGCCGGGGGCAGTACTTC
-,TRBJ2-7,TRBV7-2,-,CASSLGGSNYEQYF,TGTGCCAGCAGCTTAGGAGGTAGTAACTACGAGCAGTACTTC
-,TRBJ2-1,TRBV7-9,TRBD2,CASSSSGSVYNEQFF,TGTGCCAGCAGCTCGAGCGGGAGTGTCTACAATGAGCAGTTCTTC
-,TRBJ2-5,TRBV29-1,TRBD2,CSAARAGGSETQYF,TGCAGCGCTGCGAGAGCGGGAGGCTCAGAGACCCAGTACTTC
-,TRBJ2-3,TRBV5-1,TRBD1,CASSSGTGLSTDTQYF,TGCGCCAGCAGCTCTGGGACAGGGCTAAGCACAGATACGCAGTATTTT
-,TRBJ1-1,TRBV5-4,-,CASSLVQSEAFF,TGTGCCAGCAGCTTGGTACAGTCAGAAGCTTTCTTT
-,TRBJ2-1,TRBV6-5,TRBD2,CASWAGVQNEQFF,TGTGCCAGCTGGGCGGGAGTCCAAAATGAGCAGTTCTTC
-,TRBJ2-7,TRBV28,TRBD1,CASSHPGQSYEQYF,TGTGCCAGCAGTCATCCGGGACAGTCCTACGAGCAGTACTTC
few,TRBJ1-2,TRBV5-5,-,CASSPMGGLVPYGYTF,TGTGCCAGCAGCCCTATGGGGGGATTAGTGCCCTATGGCTACACCTTC
-,TRBJ1-1,TRBV6-6,TRBD1,CASSYGTVNTEAFF,TGTGCCAGCAGTTACGGGACAGTGAACACTGAAGCTTTCTTT
once,TRBJ1-2,TRBV6-5,-,CASSSAGISGYTF,TGTGCCAGCAGTTCCGCCGGGATAAGTGGCTACACCTTC
-,TRBJ2-3,TRBV28,TRBD1,CASSFQTGSTDTQYF,TGTGCCAGCAGTTTTCAGACAGGGAGCACAGATACGCAGTATTTT
-,TRBJ2-7,TRBV11-2,-,CASSLDWRINPPYEQYF,TGTGCCAGCAGCTTAGATTGGAGGATAAACCCACCCTACGAGCAGTACTTC
few,TRBJ1-2,TRBV28,-,CASSLFFLNRRNGYTF,TGTGCCAGCAGTTTATTTTTTCTTAACAGGAGAAATGGCTACACCTTC
-,TRBJ2-7,TRBV29-1,-,CSVVGDWYEQYF,TGCAGCGTTGTTGGGGACTGGTACGAGCAGTACTTC
-,TRBJ1-1,TRBV11-3,-,CASSLREGRTEAFF,TGTGCCAGCAGCTTAAGGGAGGGAAGGACTGAAGCTTTCTTT
few,TRBJ2-7,TRBV19,TRBD2,CASSPRLAHSYEQYF,TGTGCCAGTAGTCCCAGACTAGCCCACTCCTACGAGCAGTACTTC